Below are 5 T cell receptor beta chains sequenced from a single sample in a study of blood T cells in healthy people across ages. The second PCR ran roughly 6 to 11 cycles with a sample-barcoded 5' primer and J-beta primers. Each CDR3 protein gets one entry after TCRdb re-called the 5' RACE reads with MiXCR. This table has about 900,000 distinct CDR3 sequences, 55% to 65% appearing once. Sequencing was performed on blood. The receptor set was obtained from a man aged 25 to 40 in good health.

The V and J genes are TRBV6-5 and TRBJ2-7, with 10 bases that match TRBD1. This CDR3 has 17 residues. The germline CDR1 and CDR2 sequences are MNHEY and SVGAGI. Trimming took 0 bases from V and 3 from J; bases not matched to a gene: 8. The CDR3, as DNA: TGTGCCAGCAGTTACTCAGTGGGGGGACAGGGGATCTACGAGCAGTACTTC. Its translation: CASSYSVGGQGIYEQYF.

The chain couples TRBV14 to TRBJ2-1, with 11 bases aligning to TRBD2. V dropped 3 bases and J dropped 0; count of bases not matched to a gene: 10. The CDR3 loop spans 19 amino acids. Germline lookup yields CDR1 SGHDN and CDR2 FVKESK. As DNA, the CDR3 is TGTGCCAGCAGCCACGCCGGTGAGACTAGCGGGGTCTCCTACAATGAGCAGTTCTTC. Amino acids: CASSHAGETSGVSYNEQFF.

This chain connects TRBV15 to TRBJ2-3; perhaps TRBD2 as D (5 bases). CDR3 length: 13 amino acids. CDR1 is LNHNV and CDR2 is YYDKDF in the germline V gene (reference sequence). V gave up 5 bases and J gave up 4 bases, with 10 bases separating them. CDR3 DNA sequence: TGTGCCACCAGCGCCTGGACTTCAGATACGCAGTATTTT. Translating gives CATSAWTSDTQYF.

The J gene is TRBJ2-7, the V gene TRBV6-5; 9 positions agree with TRBD1. This CDR3 is built from 14 residues. Germline-derived CDR1 and CDR2 are MNHEY and SVGAGI. After removal of 5 bases from V and 3 bases from J, the junction contained 5 bases not matched to a gene. The CDR3 here is CASSRQGDHYEQYF. For the CDR3, the DNA is TGTGCCAGCAGTCGACAGGGGGATCACTACGAGCAGTACTTC.

V is TRBV10-3 and J is TRBJ2-3; either TRBD1 or TRBD2 may supply D (5 bases each). Germline V gene lookup returns CDR1 ENHRY and CDR2 SYGVKD. V was pared by 3 bases and J by 0 bases, with 10 bases between. This CDR3 is 15 amino acids long. CDR3 loop: CAISDGWDSTDTQYF. CDR3 bases: TGTGCCATCAGTGACGGCTGGGACAGCACAGATACGCAGTATTTT.